One and the same sample provided the 3 T cell receptor beta chains below, sequenced in a study of OX40 agonist ivuxolimab in advanced cancers. Assay used: immunoSEQ multiplex PCR; TCRdb lists only in-frame clones, some missing. The table includes 75,000 to 100,000 clones, roughly 84% detected once. Material: CD4+ or CD8+ T cells sorted from blood, obtained in a trial of the OX40 agonist ivuxolimab. These receptors all stem from an adult with an advanced solid tumor such as melanoma, head and neck, liver or kidney cancer.

This chain uses TRBV12-5 with TRBJ2-3; D is possibly TRBD1 or TRBD2 (7 bases each). CDR1 is LGHNT, CDR2 FRNRAP, per germline. This CDR3 contains 12 residues. Trimming took 7 bases from V and 5 from J, leaving 10 bases between them. The CDR3 DNA reads as TGTGCTAGTGCCAGGGGGGGAGATACGCAGTATTTT. Protein: CASARGGDTQYF.

This clone showed up just a few times. The chain is built from TRBV2 and TRBJ2-7; no clear D gene. The CDR3 is made up of 11 amino acids. Per the germline V gene, CDR1 is SNHLY and CDR2 is FYNNEI. V lost 5 bases to trimming and J lost 0 bases, with 2 bases between them. The CDR3 protein is CASSYSYEQYF. In DNA form, the CDR3 reads TGTGCCAGCAGTTACTCCTACGAGCAGTACTTC. The full variable domain, in which reference TRBV2 and TRBJ2-7 provide the parts outside the CDR3, is EPEVTQTPSHQVTQMGQEVILRCVPISNHLYFYWYRQILGQKVEFLVSFYNNEISEKSEIFDDQFSVERPDGSNFTLKIRSTKLEDSAMYFCASSYSYEQYFGPGTRLTVT.

CDR3 DNA: TGTGCCAGCAGTCCCACAGGGAGAACCCCAGATACGCAGTATTTT. Its protein is CASSPTGRTPDTQYF. J is TRBJ2-3 and V is TRBV28, with D possibly matching TRBD1 (6 bases). This CDR3 spans 15 amino acids. With 5 bases removed from V and 4 bases from J, the gap between germline ends came to 16 bases. CDR1 and CDR2 (germline): MDHEN, SYDVKM.